These 7 T cell receptor beta chains were sequenced from one sample in a study of monozygotic twins with inflammatory bowel disease. Each CDR3 protein gets one entry in TCRdb, which reprocessed the 5' RACE reads and gives no DNA. The table for this sample gives roughly 150,000 distinct CDR3 sequences. Sequenced: blood. The receptors derive from a human donor with ulcerative colitis or Crohn's disease, or a healthy co-twin of an affected twin (not recorded which).

The chain recombines TRBV4-3 with TRBJ2-3; TCRdb picks TRBD1, but there is no DNA to check that call. CDR1 is LGHNA, CDR2 YSLEER, per germline. This CDR3 is built from 15 residues. This chain's CDR3 is CASSQGDRGQDTQYF.

The gene calls are TRBV5-1 and TRBJ1-5; the TCRdb D gene call, TRBD1, has no DNA to confirm it. Germline V gene lookup returns CDR1 SGHRS and CDR2 YFSETQ. There are 15 residues in the CDR3. This CDR3 reads CASSLGTGVNQPQHF.

The chain combines TRBV11-2 with TRBJ2-5; TCRdb calls TRBD1, which cannot be checked without DNA. The CDR3 spans 15 residues. Looked up from germline, CDR1 is SGHAT and CDR2 is FQNNGV. CDR3 amino acids: CASSLGGDRKETQYF.

V is TRBV5-1 and J is TRBJ2-2; the D call of TRBD1 rests on TCRdb alone, since no DNA is present to check it. CDR1 is SGHRS and CDR2 is YFSETQ in the germline V gene. The CDR3 spans 15 residues. The CDR3 sequence: CASSSRPKDTGELFF.

The chain combines TRBV28 with TRBJ2-7; TCRdb calls TRBD1, which cannot be checked without DNA. CDR1 and CDR2 (germline): MDHEN, SYDVKM. This CDR3 is 14 amino acids long. The CDR3: CASSFRGQIYEQYF.

The chain combines TRBV12-3 or TRBV12-4 with TRBJ1-1; TCRdb proposes TRBD1, but this gene call is untestable without DNA. This CDR3 contains 14 residues. CDR3 loop: CASSHGQVNTEAFF.

CDR3 amino acids: CASSPSVGGPTEAFF. The rearrangement joins TRBV6-1 to TRBJ1-1. CDR1 and CDR2 from the germline V gene are MNHNS and SASEGT. The CDR3 loop spans 15 amino acids.